The next 13 T cell receptor beta chains were all read from a single sample in a study of cytomegalovirus exposure and HLA in healthy donors. Sequenced by immunoSEQ multiplex PCR; TCRdb stores in-frame clones only, minus some. Found here are approximately 200,000 clones, around nine tenths of them singletons; the top ten hold around 1.1%. The material sequenced was PBMCs. Receptor source: a woman aged 18-35 years in good health and CMV-seronegative.

The J gene is TRBJ1-4, the V gene TRBV29-1; D is undetermined. V lost 6 bases and J lost 8, with 13 bases in between. The CDR3 extends over 12 amino acids. Germline V lookup: CDR1 SQVTM, CDR2 ANQGSEA. The CDR3 nucleotides read TGCAGCGTAGACTTGGGTCGGGAAAAACTGTTTTTT. Encoded protein: CSVDLGREKLFF.

This chain uses TRBV15 with TRBJ1-1; possibly TRBD1 for D (5 bases). Germline V gene lookup returns CDR1 LNHNV and CDR2 YYDKDF (reference sequence). CDR3 size: 18 residues. Trimming shortened V by 2 bases and J by 3 bases, and 22 bases separated the two germline ends. The CDR3 loop is CATSRPLRGGVGDTEAFF. The CDR3 coding sequence is TGTGCCACCAGCAGACCCCTACGGGGAGGGGTGGGGGACACTGAAGCTTTCTTT.

This clone appeared once. The rearrangement links TRBV7-2 to TRBJ2-7, with D possibly TRBD1 on 6 matching bases. Germline V gene data show CDR1 as SGHTA and CDR2 as FQGNSA. CDR3 length equals 14 residues. Trimming stripped 1 base from V and 5 bases from J, with 12 bases between. The CDR3 protein is CASSLVQGKDEQYF. The CDR3 DNA sequence: TGTGCCAGCAGCTTAGTACAGGGTAAAGACGAGCAGTACTTC.

This clone came up a few times. The chain employs TRBV19 and TRBJ2-3; 10 nucleotides align to TRBD2. This CDR3 spans 16 amino acids. Germline V CDR1 and CDR2: LNHDA, SQIVND (reference sequence). With V trimmed by 0 bases and J by 5 bases, 5 bases remained unmatched. The CDR3 is CASSIDRGTSVDTQYF. The CDR3 bases are TGTGCCAGTAGTATAGATCGAGGGACTAGCGTAGATACGCAGTATTTT.

The chain links TRBV19 to TRBJ2-4, with TRBD1 identical over 7 bases. From germline, CDR1 is LNHDA and CDR2 SQIVND (reference sequence). The V and J ends lost 5 bases and 3 bases, in that order; junction bases with no gene match: 7. The CDR3 covers 15 residues. This CDR3 reads CASSAQTGIKNIQYF. In nucleotides, the CDR3 is TGTGCCAGTAGTGCCCAGACAGGGATCAAAAACATTCAGTACTTC.

The chain employs TRBV18 and TRBJ1-5, with unresolved D. Per germline, CDR1 KGHSH and CDR2 LQKENI. The CDR3 consists of 15 residues. V was trimmed by 4 bases and J by 6 bases, leaving 16 bases between them. CDR3 DNA: TGTGCCAGCTCACTTTTGTACACCCGCAGTCAGCCCCAGCATTTT. Translation gives CASSLLYTRSQPQHF.

This clone came up a few times. The chain recombines TRBV5-4 with TRBJ2-7, with 10 nucleotides matching TRBD1. V lost 2 bases, J lost 3 bases, and 2 bases stayed unmatched. Germline V CDR1 and CDR2: SGHNT, YYREEE (reference sequence). The CDR3 contains 14 residues. The CDR3 DNA follows: TGTGCCAGCAGCTTTGGACAGGGGGTCTACGAGCAGTACTTC. Protein: CASSFGQGVYEQYF.

The V gene is TRBV5-4, the J gene TRBJ2-3, with 9 bases matching TRBD2. CDR3 length: 18 residues. The germline V gene has CDR1 SGHNT and CDR2 YYREEE (reference sequence). The J segment lost 1 base and the V segment lost 2 bases, leaving 11 bases of the junction unmatched. The CDR3 nucleotides read TGTGCCAGCAGCTTTATCAGCGGGAGGCTGGGGGGCACAGATACGCAGTATTTT. Encoded protein: CASSFISGRLGGTDTQYF.

The chain joins TRBV11-2 to TRBJ1-3; D is possibly TRBD1 (5 bases). Germline V gives CDR1 SGHAT, CDR2 FQNNGV. V was pared by 1 base and J by 8 bases, with 15 bases between. The CDR3 is 15 amino acids. CDR3 sequence: CASSLAGMSGDTIYF. Written as DNA, the CDR3 is TGTGCCAGCAGCTTAGCAGGGATGTCGGGGGACACCATATATTTT.

The V gene is TRBV19, the J gene TRBJ1-6; 8 bases map to TRBD1. This CDR3 spans 16 amino acids. The J segment lost 5 bases and the V segment lost 4 bases, leaving 7 bases of the junction unmatched. Germline loops: CDR1 LNHDA, CDR2 SQIVND (reference sequence). CDR3 coding DNA: TGTGCCAGTAGTAGGCCCCGGGACAGGCATAATTCACCCCTCCACTTT. Translating it yields CASSRPRDRHNSPLHF.

V is TRBV28 and J is TRBJ1-3; 7 positions agree with TRBD1. Trimming removed 5 bases from V and 6 bases from J; junction bases left unmatched: 4. Germline V gives CDR1 MDHEN, CDR2 SYDVKM. CDR3 length: 13 residues. Written as DNA, the CDR3 is TGTGCCAGCAGTCTACAGGGGCCAAACACCATATATTTT. Amino acid sequence: CASSLQGPNTIYF. The entire variable domain, with the rest obtained from reference TRBV28 and TRBJ1-3, is as follows: DVKVTQSSRYLVKRTGEKVFLECVQDMDHENMFWYRQDPGLGLRLIYFSYDVKMKEKGDIPEGYSVSREKKERFSLILESASTNQTSMYLCASSLQGPNTIYFGEGSWLTVV.

This rearrangement joins TRBV5-1 to TRBJ2-2, with 8 bases aligning to TRBD2. This CDR3 region has 14 residues. CDR1 is SGHRS and CDR2 is YFSETQ in the germline V gene. The V segment lost 3 bases and the J segment 4 bases; nucleotides outside the gene matches: 2. The CDR3 here is CASSSTSVTGELFF. CDR3 nucleotide sequence: TGCGCCAGCAGCTCGACTAGCGTCACCGGGGAGCTGTTTTTT. Filled out from reference TRBV5-1 and TRBJ2-2, the complete variable domain reads KAGVTQTPRYLIKTRGQQVTLSCSPISGHRSVSWYQQTPGQGLQFLFEYFSETQRNKGNFPGRFSGRQFSNSRSEMNVSTLELGDSALYLCASSSTSVTGELFFGEGSRLTVL.

V and J are TRBV28 and TRBJ2-3; 11 bases are shared with TRBD2. Germline assignment: CDR1 MDHEN and CDR2 SYDVKM. There are 16 residues in the CDR3. V shed 3 bases and J 3 bases; nucleotides not matched to a gene: 5. This CDR3 reads CASSLGLAGGTDTQYF. Here the CDR3 DNA reads TGTGCCAGCAGTTTGGGGTTAGCGGGAGGGACAGATACGCAGTATTTT.